What follows is one T cell receptor (beta chain) and its context. Antigen unknown. This sample is drawn from a study of a mutant IDH1 vaccine in newly diagnosed glioma. Whole-study context: Previous treatment comprised radiotherapy, temozolomide, or both, mostly both.

The repertoire was sequenced with immunoSEQ multiplex PCR; TCRdb's copy has only in-frame clones and lacks some. The sample has approximately 47,000 clones; about 88% are singletons. The time point was: week 35, safety follow-up. Vaccination comprised doses that each held 300 ug of mutant IDH1 20-mer peptide, plus topical imiquimod. New astrocytomas of WHO grade 3 or 4 that were IDH1-mutant and ATRX-lost were found in the donors. General observations from the study: Pseudoprogression seemingly bore no relation to changes in top peripheral T cell clonotypes.

This CDR3 spans 14 amino acids. Trimming pared 1 base from V and 2 bases from J, leaving 8 bases between. Germline CDR1 reads SGHAT; CDR2 reads FQNNGV. V gene TRBV11-2 combines with J gene TRBJ1-2; D is unclear. The TCR sequence derives from a woman aged 40 to 55 with glioma. The sample was PBMCs, taken from a glioma patient whose treatment included an IDH1 peptide vaccine. The CDR3 sequence is CASSLAKTNYGYTF. The CDR3 nucleotides are TGTGCCAGCAGCTTAGCGAAGACAAACTATGGCTACACCTTC.